This T cell receptor (beta chain) was captured in a study of T cell repertoires in cytomegalovirus infection. Study as a whole: Signatures in public TCR beta sequences pointed to both CMV infection and matching HLA type. Study-wide points: Cumulative frequency of public TCR beta families picked out carriers of CMV plus the relevant HLA.

With respect to this clonotype: Its antigen is still unknown.

J lost 4 bases, V lost 5 bases, and 7 bases had no gene match. This CDR3 has 14 residues. Germline loops: CDR1 SQVTM, CDR2 ANQGSEA. TCRdb reanalysed the reads using MiXCR and keeps one entry per CDR3 protein. The data hold under 300,000 distinct CDR3 sequences, with 10% to 15% observed a single time. This chain joins TRBV29-1 and TRBJ2-5, with TRBD1 matching over 10 bases. The sample was PBMCs. The origin of this receptor is a human donor in good health (CMV status not recorded). Some clones in this sample may be carry-over from other donors' samples. The CDR3, as DNA: TGCAGCGTTTGCCGGGACAGGGGTACAGAGACCCAGTACTTC. This codes for CSVCRDRGTETQYF.